This T cell receptor (beta chain) was recovered during a study of blood T cell repertoires in COVID-19. Study-wide background: Samples came from the United States, Italy and Spain, spanning acute and convalescent COVID-19.

This clone was seen just once. Under the authors' procedure: Using reference gene primer amplification, nucleated cell counts were estimated. TCRdb's table, derived via immunoSEQ multiplex PCR, lists solely in-frame clones and lacks some. V and J calls and clone size are copied from that table; D and trimming were computed from the DNA. In the table there are about 310,000 clones, 90% of which are singletons. V shed 5 bases, J shed 4 bases, and the junction held 7 bases outside the gene matches. The CDR3 has 15 amino acids. The germline V gene encodes CDR1 MRHNA and CDR2 SNTAGT. Sequenced material: peripheral blood. The rearrangement uses TRBV6-4 and TRBJ2-3; 9 bases are shared with TRBD1. This TCR was recovered from a woman between 40 and 55 years old with COVID-19, enrolled during active disease. DNA of the CDR3: TGTGCCAGCAGTCCCCGGGACAGGGCCTCAGATACGCAGTATTTT. It codes for CASSPRDRASDTQYF.